A single sample gave rise to the 29 T cell receptor beta chains below, sequenced in a study of cytomegalovirus exposure and HLA in healthy donors. Primers included in the PCR were 60 Vbeta and 13 Jbeta primers. The table came from immunoSEQ multiplex PCR; TCRdb's copy has only in-frame clones and leaves some out. Counted here are 80,000 or so clones, 74% occurring once; the ten biggest clones make up around 24%. Sequenced input: PBMCs. Receptors originate from a man aged 25-45 years in good health and CMV-seropositive.

This chain links TRBV5-1 with TRBJ1-1; 7 bases line up with TRBD1. Germline V gives CDR1 SGHRS, CDR2 YFSETQ. The CDR3 sequence is 14 residues long. Trimming removed 1 base from V and 4 bases from J; junction bases left unmatched: 4. CDR3 DNA sequence: TGCGCCAGCAGCTTGCTCACAGGGGTCACTGAAGCTTTCTTT. Its translation is CASSLLTGVTEAFF.

The chain employs TRBV4-3 and TRBJ2-7; 8 bases are a match to TRBD1. Germline V gene lookup returns CDR1 LGHNA and CDR2 YSLEER. With V trimmed by 0 bases and J by 2 bases, 6 bases remained unmatched. The CDR3 loop spans 16 amino acids. CDR3 nucleotides: TGCGCCAGCAGCCAAGATCTCGGGACAGGAACCTACGAGCAGTACTTC. Its protein is CASSQDLGTGTYEQYF.

The J gene is TRBJ2-5, the V gene TRBV5-6, with 9 bases that match TRBD1. Germline CDR1 SGHDT, CDR2 YYEEEE. This CDR3 has 16 residues. V was clipped by 2 bases and J by 2 bases; unmatched bases: 7. This CDR3 is CASSLGTGLGQETQYF. The CDR3 bases are TGTGCCAGCAGCTTAGGGACAGGGTTGGGTCAAGAGACCCAGTACTTC.

This clone was counted a single time. This chain uses TRBV29-1 with TRBJ1-2, with a weak D call TRBD1 (6 bases). The germline gives CDR1 SQVTM, CDR2 ANQGSEA. This CDR3 has 13 residues. Deletions cut 5 bases from V and 6 bases from J, with 16 bases between. CDR3 bases: TGCAGCGTTTTGAACCCAGGGGAGAATGGCTACACCTTC. Its translation: CSVLNPGENGYTF.

The chain is built from TRBV5-4 and TRBJ2-2; 7 bases agree with TRBD1. This CDR3 contains 15 residues. CDR1 is SGHNT, CDR2 YYREEE, per germline (reference sequence). Trimming at V came to 5 bases and at J to 7 bases, leaving 11 bases not matched to a gene. The chain's CDR3 is CASSFDRVYHGELFF. CDR3 coding DNA: TGTGCCAGCAGTTTTGACAGGGTTTACCACGGGGAGCTGTTTTTT.

This chain joins TRBV6-5 and TRBJ1-2, with 10 bases matching TRBD1. CDR3 length equals 15 residues. The germline gives CDR1 MNHEY, CDR2 SVGAGI. V was clipped by 2 bases and J by 6 bases; unmatched bases: 6. CDR3 sequence (DNA): TGTGCCAGCAGTTACAACCGGGACAGGGGTCATGGCTACACCTTC. Amino acids: CASSYNRDRGHGYTF.

The rearrangement joins TRBV29-1 to TRBJ2-1; TRBD1 agrees at 9 bases. From germline, CDR1 is SQVTM and CDR2 ANQGSEA. The CDR3 is 15 amino acids. J gave up 5 bases and V 1 base, and 6 bases lay outside the gene matches. CDR3 amino acids: CSVEGGQGTNNEQFF. CDR3 nucleotides: TGCAGCGTTGAAGGCGGACAGGGGACGAACAATGAGCAGTTCTTC.

V gene TRBV27 combines with J gene TRBJ1-2; 7 bases are shared with TRBD1. Trimming took 6 bases from V and 8 from J; bases not matched to a gene: 12. CDR1 and CDR2 from the germline V gene are MNHEY and SMNVEV (reference sequence). This CDR3 comprises 14 residues. CDR3 loop: CASSPRTGVRGYTF. The CDR3 DNA follows: TGTGCCAGCAGCCCGCGAACAGGGGTTAGGGGCTACACCTTC.

Written as DNA, the CDR3 is TGTGCCTCAAATAGAGACAGACCTATGAGCTACACCTTC. This encodes CASNRDRPMSYTF. This rearrangement joins TRBV30 to TRBJ1-2; possible D gene TRBD1, 5 bases. The CDR3 totals 13 residues. Per the germline V gene, CDR1 is GTSNPN and CDR2 is SVGIG (reference sequence). The V gene lost 7 bases and the J gene lost 9 bases, with 21 bases spanning the gap. Variable domain in full (rest from reference TRBV30 and TRBJ1-2): SQTIHQWPATLVQPVGSPLSLECTVEGTSNPNLYWYRQAAGRGLQLLFYSVGIGQISSEVPQNLSASRPQDRQFILSSKKLLLSDSGFYLCASNRDRPMSYTFGSGTRLTVV.

The chain uses TRBV5-8 and TRBJ2-7; the D gene is possibly TRBD2 (5 bases). The CDR3 has 14 amino acids. Deletions cut 1 base from V and 1 base from J, with 9 bases between. In germline, CDR1 is SGHTS, CDR2 YDEGEE. CDR3 region: CASSLWTGSYEQYF. The CDR3 coding sequence is TGTGCCAGCAGCTTGTGGACGGGATCCTACGAGCAGTACTTC.

This CDR3 is CASSWVGSSYNEQFF. CDR3 nucleotide sequence: TGTGCCAGCAGTTGGGTGGGGAGCTCCTACAATGAGCAGTTCTTC. V is TRBV27 and J is TRBJ2-1; TRBD2 might be the D (5 bases). The V end lost 4 bases, the J end lost 0 bases, and 10 bases lay between the germline ends. The length of the CDR3 is 15 residues. Looked up from germline, CDR1 is MNHEY and CDR2 is SMNVEV (reference sequence).

A few counts support this clone. The chain is built from TRBV28 and TRBJ2-1, with 8 nucleotides matching TRBD2. V lost 8 bases and J lost 2; bases outside the gene matches: 8. The CDR3 is 15 amino acids. Looked up from germline, CDR1 is MDHEN and CDR2 is SYDVKM. CDR3 sequence: CASGEREIAYNEQFF. The CDR3 coding sequence is TGTGCCAGCGGGGAGCGGGAGATAGCCTACAATGAGCAGTTCTTC.

This clone was seen a few times. The chain links TRBV4-3 to TRBJ1-3; no clear D. V lost 2 bases and J 0 bases, leaving 14 bases between the germline ends. The CDR3 is 17 residues long. Germline V gene sequence: CDR1 LGHNA, CDR2 YSLEER. CDR3 loop: CASSQWASLDSGNTIYF. In nucleotides, the CDR3 is TGCGCCAGCAGCCAATGGGCCTCCCTGGACTCTGGAAACACCATATATTTT.

This clone was picked up many times. The chain joins TRBV4-2 to TRBJ2-1; D uncertain. Trimming left V 0 bases short and J 4 bases short, with 10 bases between. This CDR3 comprises 15 residues. The germline CDR1 and CDR2 sequences are LGHNA and YNFKEQ. CDR3 region: CASSQDYGRYNEQFF. The DNA for the CDR3 is TGTGCCAGCAGCCAAGATTATGGCAGATACAATGAGCAGTTCTTC.

V usage is TRBV6-5 and J usage is TRBJ2-7, with TRBD1 identical over 12 bases. This CDR3 comprises 16 residues. V shed 0 bases, J shed 6 bases, and the junction held 6 bases outside the gene matches. In germline, CDR1 is MNHEY, CDR2 SVGAGI. The CDR3 nucleotides are TGTGCCAGCAGTTACTCGTCCGGGACAGGGGGCTGCGAGCAGTACTTC. Translated, it gives CASSYSSGTGGCEQYF.

The sample holds a few counts of this clone. The rearrangement joins TRBV6-1 to TRBJ1-5, with D possibly TRBD1 on 5 matching bases. V was cut by 2 bases and J by 1 base, with 12 bases left in between. Germline V gene data show CDR1 as MNHNS and CDR2 as SASEGT. The CDR3 covers 16 residues. The CDR3 protein is CASSEMGGLSNQPQHF. The CDR3 region has the DNA TGTGCCAGCAGTGAAATGGGGGGTTTAAGCAATCAGCCCCAGCATTTT.

V gene TRBV29-1 combines with J gene TRBJ2-7, with D possibly TRBD1 on 6 matching bases. This CDR3 region has 14 residues. The V and J ends lost 7 bases and 3 bases respectively, with 19 bases between them. CDR1 is SQVTM and CDR2 is ANQGSEA in the germline V gene. The CDR3 loop reads CSASDGTILYEQYF. The CDR3 nucleotides read TGCAGCGCCTCTGACGGGACAATACTCTACGAGCAGTACTTC.

The chain has TRBV15 and TRBJ2-2, with TRBD2 as a possible D gene (5 bases). V shed 1 base and J shed 11 bases, with 17 bases lying between them. The CDR3 runs to 15 residues. Germline CDR1 is LNHNV and CDR2 is YYDKDF (reference sequence). CDR3 bases: TGTGCCACCAGCAGAGGAAGCGGTCGGGTCGTCGAGCTGTTTTTT. It translates to CATSRGSGRVVELFF.

The chain joins TRBV2 to TRBJ2-5; 9 bases are shared with TRBD2. The length of the CDR3 is 16 residues. V dropped 7 bases and J dropped 2; count of bases not matched to a gene: 11. Per germline, CDR1 SNHLY and CDR2 FYNNEI. The CDR3 DNA reads TGTGCCAGCATCGGTAGCGGGAGTGAGTTTCAAGAGACCCAGTACTTC. Translation gives CASIGSGSEFQETQYF.

The genes are TRBV5-6 and TRBJ2-3; D may be TRBD2 (6 bases). Trimming left V 2 bases short and J 6 bases short, with 22 bases between. Germline CDR1 SGHDT, CDR2 YYEEEE. The CDR3 is 17 residues long. This chain's CDR3 is CASSFGTLASSRDTQYF. The CDR3 DNA follows: TGTGCCAGCAGCTTCGGGACCCTAGCGTCCTCCCGGGATACGCAGTATTTT.

This clone was counted between two and nine times. The chain is built from TRBV5-1 and TRBJ2-3; D is unresolved. The V end was cut by 0 bases, the J end by 2 bases, with 7 bases between. This CDR3 is 14 amino acids long. Germline CDR1 SGHRS, CDR2 YFSETQ. In nucleotides, the CDR3 is TGCGCCAGCAGCTTGGTCTCTACCACAGATACGCAGTATTTT. This sequence encodes CASSLVSTTDTQYF.

The chain combines TRBV18 with TRBJ2-3; tentatively, D is TRBD1 (6 bases). The CDR3 extends over 14 amino acids. The germline V gene encodes CDR1 KGHSH and CDR2 LQKENI. The V end was cut by 5 bases, the J end by 1 base, with 10 bases between. The DNA of the CDR3 is TGTGCCAGCTCATCCTCAGGGGGCACAGATACGCAGTATTTT. Its translation is CASSSSGGTDTQYF.

The chain combines TRBV5-1 with TRBJ2-7; 9 bases line up with TRBD1. CDR1 is SGHRS and CDR2 is YFSETQ in the germline V gene. The CDR3 totals 15 residues. J lost 4 bases, V lost 5 bases, and 10 bases had no gene match. CDR3 DNA: TGCGCCAGCAGTCCGGGTCAGGACAGGGGTTACGAGCAGTACTTC. Translating it yields CASSPGQDRGYEQYF.

The chain combines TRBV4-1 with TRBJ1-2, with D unclear. V was trimmed by 1 base and J by 3 bases, leaving 12 bases between them. The germline CDR1 and CDR2 sequences are MGHRA and YSYEKL. The CDR3 length is 15 residues. The CDR3, as DNA: TGCGCCAGCAGCCAAGTTCCGGGAGCGGACTATGGCTACACCTTC. Translation: CASSQVPGADYGYTF.

The chain recombines TRBV4-3 with TRBJ2-5; 8 nucleotides line up with TRBD2. The better agreement between TRBJ2-7 and the DNA end casts doubt on the J call. CDR3 size: 15 residues. The germline V gene encodes CDR1 LGHNA and CDR2 YSLEER. The CDR3 nucleotides are TGCGCCAGCAGCCAAGAAGGGACTAGCTCCTACGAGCAGTACTTC. Residues: CASSQEGTSSYEQYF.

The chain has TRBV27 and TRBJ1-2; D is uncertain. Trimming stripped 5 bases from V and 2 bases from J, with 12 bases between. In germline, CDR1 is MNHEY, CDR2 SMNVEV (reference sequence). The CDR3 runs to 14 residues. DNA of the CDR3: TGTGCCAGCAGTCTAAGGACTCCCAACTATGGCTACACCTTC. This encodes CASSLRTPNYGYTF.

The chain couples TRBV18 to TRBJ1-1; the D gene is possibly TRBD1 (5 bases). The CDR3 length is 17 residues. The V end was cut by 2 bases, the J end by 5 bases, with 21 bases between. Germline lookup yields CDR1 KGHSH and CDR2 LQKENI. The CDR3 DNA follows: TGTGCCAGCTCACCAATTGGCGGGACCCTGGGTGGGACTGAAGCTTTCTTT. This gives the protein CASSPIGGTLGGTEAFF.

DNA of the CDR3: TGCGCCAGCAGCCAAGGTGGACAGCTCTCCTACGAGCAGTACTTC. Translating gives CASSQGGQLSYEQYF. The chain is built from TRBV4-1 and TRBJ2-7; a possible D gene is TRBD1 (6 bases). The CDR3 loop spans 15 amino acids. Trimming removed 1 base at V and 0 bases at J, with 10 bases between. Looked up from germline, CDR1 is MGHRA and CDR2 is YSYEKL.

V gene TRBV7-8 combines with J gene TRBJ1-1, with 8 nucleotides matching TRBD1. CDR1 and CDR2 (germline): SGHVS, FQNEAQ. V dropped 6 bases and J dropped 4; count of bases not matched to a gene: 10. The CDR3 runs to 15 residues. CDR3 sequence (DNA): TGTGCCAGCAGATTCACAGGGGGTTCGGCCACTGAAGCTTTCTTT. This gives the protein CASRFTGGSATEAFF. The full variable domain, with the rest looked up from reference TRBV7-8 and TRBJ1-1, is GAGVSQSPRYKVAKRGQDVALRCDPISGHVSLFWYQQALGQGPEFLTYFQNEAQLDKSGLPSDRFFAERPEGSVSTLKIQRTQQEDSAVYLCASRFTGGSATEAFFGQGTRLTVV.